This TCR beta chain was identified during a study of T cell responses to AZD1222 COVID-19 vaccine. This clone occurred once. Its antigen is not known. Study results and caveats: Reportedly, nearly half of unique spike TCRs recognized epitopes outside B.1.351/B.1.1.7 mutations. Samples come after the peak T cell response, not at day 14. Donors, mostly white British, included more females; clonal diversity was possibly underestimated.

Profiled with immunoSEQ multiplex PCR; TCRdb holds only in-frame clones, not every one. The sample has some 130,000 clones, about nine tenths seen once. Trimming removed 3 bases from V and 6 bases from J; junction bases left unmatched: 5. The length of the CDR3 is 14 residues. Germline values: CDR1 WNHNN, CDR2 SYGVQD (reference sequence). Sequencing used peripheral blood, obtained on day 0 of AZD1222 vaccination. V usage is TRBV10-1 and J usage is TRBJ1-1; 9 nucleotides match TRBD1. The TCR comes from an adult in good health. CDR3 region: CASSDGQGISEAFF. The CDR3 DNA reads as TGCGCCAGCAGTGACGGACAGGGGATTTCTGAAGCTTTCTTT.